This T cell receptor (beta chain) was observed in a study of regulatory T cells in long-lasting Graves disease (TCRdb year 2021). For the study in its entirety: Antithyroid drugs had been taken for less than 3 months by newly diagnosed Graves' disease patients. A total of about 35 samples underwent TCR sequencing: around 13 from persistent and roughly 20 from newly diagnosed Graves' disease patients. The study took place in China and was registered as a clinical trial. Patients with persistent Graves' disease were compared with patients with newly diagnosed Graves' disease using TCR sequencing and RNA sequencing of peripheral blood. Overall results and qualifications from the work: Persistent Graves' disease patients showed lower TCR Shannon entropy and fewer highly expanded clones than newly diagnosed patients, suggesting clonal expansion. The study examined only peripheral blood because the primary lesion, thyroid tissue, could not be accessed. Preferential use of TRBV28, TRBJ1-2 and TRBJ2-5 was observed in persistent disease, whereas TRBV20-1 and TRBJ2-1 were favored in newly diagnosed disease. Sequencing and analysis were limited to the TCR beta chain. More public clonotypes were shared among persistent patients (fewer than 3,000) than among newly diagnosed patients (966). The small sample size was acknowledged by the authors as a limitation that may reduce accuracy.

The time point label corresponds to: newly diagnosed GD, antithyroid drugs for less than 3 months. For both TCR sequencing and RNA sequencing, RNA was extracted from PBMCs in TRIzol. The diagnosis of Graves' disease followed American Thyroid Association guidelines. The patients came from an endocrinology department in Xi'an, China. From each patient, around 9.3 milliliters of peripheral blood was collected into an EDTA anticoagulant tube. PBMCs were isolated by Ficoll Paque Plus density gradient separation without further T cell sorting. An Agilent 2100 Bioanalyzer and agarose gel were used to assess RNA quality, and a NanoDrop 2000 was used to measure RNA concentration. The protocol used for the library was multiplex PCR. The sequencing machine was an Illumina HiSeq 4000. To build TCR beta libraries, CDR3 regions were amplified by Arm-PCR using iRepertoire HTBI primers. Before sequencing, the PCR products underwent gel purification. Under the source paper's analysis protocol: Gene usage analysis of CDR3 amino acid clonotypes used the 60 to 75 TRBV and more than 13 TRBJ segments found across samples. Filtered high-quality paired reads were merged into contigs using COPE and FqMerger. BLAST was used to align contigs to IMGT TRBV, TRBD and TRBJ reference genes, and CDR3 was defined according to IMGT. Highly expanded clones were defined as clonotypes with a frequency above 0.1%. Repertoire diversity was measured by Shannon entropy, and V-J evenness by the Gini coefficient. Public clonotypes were defined as clonotypes shared by more than one individual. The public reads were reprocessed in TCRdb via fastp at Q25 and MiXCR, keeping in-frame beta chains. Here each entry gathers all rows of one CDR3 protein and keeps the most common genes and DNA. Here the V and J calls rest on TCRdb's processing, not on the authors' analysis. The sample table records about 620,000 distinct CDR3 sequences; roughly 16% of these occur just once. The ten top clones hold under 20% of the sample.

This clonotype was seen more than once but under ten times. The antigen it binds to is not known. No quality values exist for individual bases; no much larger clone is one base distant. The germline V and J ends show losses of 3 bases and 9 bases respectively, and no gene match explains 6 bases of the junction. The germline V gene (reference sequence) gives CDR1 as GTSNPN and CDR2 as SVGIG. Its CDR3 holds 13 amino acids, cysteine through phenylalanine. Kept here is only the CDR3 DNA, which spans 39 bases and is read in frame from base 1. These data were also filed under a second study, of T cells in Graves' hyperthyroidism and ophthalmopathy. The second publication reports: Stable Graves' hyperthyroidism was defined as the absence of progression to ophthalmopathy over 18 months of follow-up. Hyperthyroidism patients were aged 18 to 65 years and newly diagnosed, with disease duration of less than 2 months. Exclusion was applied to patients with uncontrolled infections, other autoimmune diseases, pregnancy or lactation. Diagnoses relied on clinical symptoms, serum thyroxine and TRAb, thyroid ultrasound and orbital computed tomography. The first round of RT-PCR for the TCR CDR3 was performed with the HTBI primer set and the Qiagen OneStep RT-PCR kit. Most expanded thyroid clonotypes (frequency above 0.001) were also detected in blood, suggesting blood repertoires may reflect thyroid immune responses. A 13 V-J signature model separated ophthalmopathy from stable hyperthyroidism, with 87.88% sensitivity and 81.08% specificity in cross-validation and 80%/75% in testing. In validation, progression to ophthalmopathy was predicted by the model with 70% to 71% sensitivity and just over 72% specificity, a median of approximately 6.5 months before onset. To identify TCR V-J signatures that set the groups apart, the researchers used a discovery cohort of more than 95 patients, made up of fewer than 50 with Graves' ophthalmopathy and about 55 with stable Graves' hyperthyroidism. An independent validation cohort of 18 to 20 hyperthyroidism patients and about 16 patients who later progressed to ophthalmopathy tested prospective prediction of ophthalmopathy. The roughly 100 discovery patients were divided at random into training and test sets in a 7:3 ratio. Thyroid tissue and blood T-cell repertoires from more than five Graves' hyperthyroidism patients were also compared in the study. After blood sampling, hyperthyroidism patients were treated with methimazole at a starting dose of 30 mg daily, and ophthalmopathy patients were treated with high-dose intravenous methylprednisolone. Libraries were constructed in a second round of multiplex PCR, after which size selection and purification were performed. Sequencing of the libraries was done on an Illumina HiSeq2000 using paired-end 100 bp reads. SOAPnuke was used to process the raw data, with reads discarded if the reads contained adapters or uncalled bases, had a mean Phred below 15, or lacked an exact constant-primer or identifier match. COPE v1.2.5 was used to merge high-quality paired reads, and clonotypes were defined as unique nucleotide sequences. Clonotypes were aligned to IMGT TRBV, TRBD and TRBJ reference segments using MiTCR v1.1. The analysis included only V-J combinations with a frequency above 0.0001, which together covered roughly 99% of the repertoires. The TCS score was defined as F50 (clonal expansion) divided by E x V (chaos), with BLOSUM62-based TCRdist calculated between CDR3 peptides within each V-J. Welch's t-statistics and random forest reduced some 510 V-J features to 13, which were used in a naive Bayes classifier (R e1071). Sample size was not statistically predetermined, and blinding of investigators to group allocation was not performed. TCR Vbeta CDR3 sequencing of 130 to 150 peripheral blood samples (over 40 ophthalmopathy, over 70 hyperthyroidism and approximately 17 progressor patients) is reported in the paper.

This specimen consisted of peripheral blood mononuclear cells (PBMCs), obtained at new diagnosis, from a patient treated with antithyroid drugs. This receptor was obtained from a woman in her thirties with Graves disease. Donor details come from another sample of the same person, matched by shared clones. The V gene is TRBV30 and the J gene is TRBJ1-2; 11 central bases correspond to TRBD1. The nucleotide sequence reads TGTGCCTGGAGGCCCGGGACAGGGGGGAGCTACACCTTC. Its coded protein is CAWRPGTGGSYTF.